This TCR beta chain was recorded in a study of cytomegalovirus exposure and HLA in healthy donors. In the case of this clone: Its antigen is currently unknown.

V was pared by 3 bases and J by 2 bases, with 0 bases of the junction left unmatched. The length of the CDR3 is 14 residues. Germline CDR1 is SGHTA and CDR2 is FQGTGA. Both 60 Vbeta primers and 13 Jbeta primers went into the PCR. TCRdb's copy holds only in-frame clones and misses some; the assay was immunoSEQ multiplex PCR. The sample lists 150,000 to 200,000 clones, 70% to 80% occurring once. General observations from the study: Accounts indicate the classifier identified cytomegalovirus status with strong specificity and sensitivity.

The sequenced material came from PBMCs. The origin of this receptor is a woman between 50 and 59 years old in good health and CMV-seronegative. This chain uses TRBV7-3 with TRBJ2-7; 11 positions agree with TRBD1. CDR3 amino acids: CASSLGQGAYEQYF. CDR3 sequence (DNA): TGTGCCAGCAGCTTGGGACAGGGGGCCTACGAGCAGTACTTC.